This is a list of T cell receptor beta chains from one sample in a study of OX40 agonist ivuxolimab in advanced cancers. The method was immunoSEQ multiplex PCR; TCRdb's version includes in-frame clones alone and lacks a portion of them. The table includes 60,000 to 75,000 clones, less than 95% detected once. Sample: CD4+ or CD8+ T cells sorted from blood, taken in a trial of the OX40 agonist ivuxolimab. The source is an adult with an advanced solid tumor such as melanoma, head and neck, liver or kidney cancer. Each CDR3 is given with its conserved first and last residue. The D gene is left open where the match is weak. The size field is filled for only some rows; it gives once, few, many or a size class.

D gene	V gene	clone size	CDR3 length	J gene	CDR3 DNA	CDR3 protein
.	TRBV7-9	.	14	TRBJ1-5	TGTGCCAGCAGCTTAGTAGGGACCGGCGAGCCCCAGCATTTT	CASSLVGTGEPQHF
.	TRBV28	.	14	TRBJ2-7	TGTGCCAGCACCTCTCTAGGACACACATACGAGCAGTACTTC	CASTSLGHTYEQYF
.	TRBV10-3	.	15	TRBJ1-5	TGTGCCATCAGTGAGTCCGGGACCCGTGATCAGCCCCAGCATTTT	CAISESGTRDQPQHF
.	TRBV15	.	15	TRBJ2-2	TGTGCCACCAGCCTACGGAGGGTCAACACCGGGGAGCTGTTTTTT	CATSLRRVNTGELFF
.	TRBV19	.	16	TRBJ2-5	TGTGCCAGTAGTATCGGGCGGGTGTTTTCTCAAGAGACCCAGTACTTC	CASSIGRVFSQETQYF
.	TRBV7-8	once	17	TRBJ2-3	TGTGCCAGCAGACAAGCATCCCCGGGGGCCCCCTGGGATACGCAGTATTTT	CASRQASPGAPWDTQYF
.	TRBV19	.	13	TRBJ1-2	TGTGCCAGTAGTATCGGGACACGATATGGCTACACCTTC	CASSIGTRYGYTF
TRBD2	TRBV2	.	14	TRBJ2-1	TGTGCCAGCAGTTTAGCGGGAGTCTACAATGAGCAGTTCTTC	CASSLAGVYNEQFF
.	TRBV5-1	.	11	TRBJ2-3	TGCGCCAGCAGCCTCTTAGATACGCAGTATTTT	CASSLLDTQYF
.	TRBV2	.	13	TRBJ2-7	TGTGCCAGCAGTGTTGCAGACTCCTACGAGCAGTACTTC	CASSVADSYEQYF
.	TRBV11-2	.	12	TRBJ2-1	TGTGCCAGCAGCTTAGGATACAATGAGCAGTTCTTC	CASSLGYNEQFF
.	TRBV6-5	.	15	TRBJ2-3	TGTGCCAGCAGTTACTCCTACGTAAACACAGATACGCAGTATTTT	CASSYSYVNTDTQYF